Below, 30 T cell receptor beta chains from the same sample are listed, as sequenced in a study of Graves' ophthalmopathy and Graves' hyperthyroidism. The authors amplified TCR beta CDR3 regions, and they did so from RNA transcripts for repertoire sequencing. The first-round RT-PCR employed HTBI primers together with the Qiagen OneStep RT-PCR kit. A multiplex PCR was then performed as the second round. Using its own MiXCR run on the multiplex PCR reads, TCRdb lists one record per CDR3 protein. The sample includes over a million distinct CDR3 sequences, less than 45% seen only once; the top ten take over 8.5%. Sequencing was carried out using peripheral blood or thyroid tissue (not recorded which). Every receptor here comes from an adult man with Graves' hyperthyroidism.

The V call is TRBV9, the J call TRBJ2-2, with D perhaps TRBD2 (6 bases). The CDR3 sequence is 16 residues long. Germline V lookup: CDR1 SGDLS, CDR2 YYNGEE. Trimming stripped 0 bases from V and 3 bases from J, with 12 bases between. DNA of the CDR3: TGTGCCAGCAGCGTAGGGAGCGGGCGTGACACCGGGGAGCTGTTTTTT. Its translation: CASSVGSGRDTGELFF.

This clonotype has at least ten counts. V is TRBV7-8 and J is TRBJ1-4, with 8 bases lining up with TRBD1. This CDR3 is built from 14 residues. The J segment lost 6 bases and the V segment lost 5 bases, leaving 5 bases of the junction unmatched. The germline CDR1 and CDR2 sequences are SGHVS and FQNEAQ. CDR3 DNA sequence: TGTGCCAGCAGCGGGCAGGGGGCTTATGAAAAACTGTTTTTT. As protein: CASSGQGAYEKLFF.

This clonotype was seen at least ten times. The chain recombines TRBV2 with TRBJ2-7; no reliable D call. The CDR3 totals 15 residues. The V end lost 6 bases, the J end lost 0 bases, and 15 bases lay between the germline ends. CDR1 is SNHLY and CDR2 is FYNNEI in the germline V gene. This CDR3 is CASSPGRKSSYEQYF. The CDR3 DNA reads TGTGCCAGCAGCCCGGGTAGGAAGAGCTCCTACGAGCAGTACTTC.

Notes on this clonotype: It may be a read error: a sequence one base away is much more abundant. This sequence joins TRBV2 and TRBJ2-7; 8 bases map to TRBD2. The germline V gene has CDR1 SNHLY and CDR2 FYNNEI. The CDR3 extends over 15 amino acids. J was trimmed by 2 bases and V by 0 bases; bases with no gene match: 3. The CDR3, as DNA: TGTGCCAGCAGTGAAGCGGCAGCGGGAGCCTACGAGCAGTACGTC. This sequence encodes CASSEAAAGAYEQYV.

The chain uses TRBV7-9 and TRBJ2-5, with unresolved D. CDR1 and CDR2 (germline): SEHNR, FQNEAQ (reference sequence). V gave up 3 bases and J gave up 4 bases, with 9 bases separating them. The CDR3 extends over 13 amino acids. CDR3 sequence reads: CASSFRSTETQYF. The DNA for the CDR3 is TGTGCCAGCAGCTTCCGGTCGACAGAGACCCAGTACTTC.

J is TRBJ2-7 and V is TRBV12-3 or TRBV12-4; D is uncertain. Trimming removed 5 bases at V and 2 bases at J, with 13 bases between. The CDR3 has 14 residues. CDR3 sequence: CASSPPIGPYEQYF. As DNA, the CDR3 is TGTGCCAGCAGTCCACCAATTGGGCCCTACGAGCAGTACTTC.

This clonotype came up many times. The rearrangement uses TRBV7-9 and TRBJ2-6, with D perhaps TRBD1 (7 bases). V dropped 5 bases and J dropped 3 bases, with 14 bases sitting between them. The CDR3 is 16 residues long. The germline V gene has CDR1 SEHNR and CDR2 FQNEAQ (reference sequence). CDR3 amino acids: CASSRAGGSGANVLTF. CDR3 nucleotide sequence: TGTGCCAGCAGCCGTGCAGGGGGGAGTGGGGCCAACGTCCTGACTTTC.

Notes on this clonotype: Possible read error: a much larger clone is one base away. The genes are TRBV5-4 and TRBJ2-7; no clear D. Germline loops: CDR1 SGHNT, CDR2 YYREEE (reference sequence). The germline V and J ends were trimmed by 3 bases and 2 bases, with 6 bases remaining between them. This CDR3 spans 12 amino acids. The CDR3 here is CASSWMAYEQYF. The DNA of the CDR3 is TGTGCCAGCAGCTGGATGGCCTACGAGCAGTACTTC.

V usage is TRBV15 and J usage is TRBJ2-7; D may be TRBD1 (6 bases). The V gene's germline CDR1 is LNHNV and CDR2 YYDKDF (reference sequence). This CDR3 spans 15 amino acids. The V and J ends lost 4 bases and 1 base respectively, with 14 bases between them. CDR3 DNA sequence: TGTGCCACCAGCACAGGGGACATCTCATCCTACGAGCAGTACTTC. This gives the protein CATSTGDISSYEQYF.

In the case of this clonotype: Relative to the germline gene, one junction end is altered; a read error may explain this. This chain connects TRBV10-3 to TRBJ1-5; no firm D call. The CDR3 spans 15 residues. The V gene's germline CDR1 is ENHRY and CDR2 SYGVKD. CDR3 protein: CASSSDWGGNQPQHF. In nucleotides, the CDR3 is TGTGCCAGCAGTTCTGACTGGGGAGGCAATCAGCCCCAGCATTTT.

This clonotype was counted between two and nine times. This chain uses TRBV19 with TRBJ2-3; 9 nucleotides agree with TRBD1. The length of the CDR3 is 15 residues. V dropped 6 bases and J dropped 1; count of bases not matched to a gene: 5. Germline loops: CDR1 LNHDA, CDR2 SQIVND (reference sequence). CDR3 nucleotide sequence: TGTGCCAGTAGCTTACAGGGGGCCGGCACAGATACGCAGTATTTT. It codes for CASSLQGAGTDTQYF.

Details on this clonotype: Just one base apart from a much larger clone, this may be a read error. No conserved phenylalanine or tryptophan is present at the end of the CDR3, so a read error is the likely explanation. The chain links TRBV20-1 to TRBJ1-5; perhaps TRBD1 as D (5 bases). Germline CDR1 reads DFQATT; CDR2 reads SNEGSKA (reference sequence). CDR3 length equals 11 residues. Trimming removed 6 bases at V and 7 bases at J, with 10 bases between. This CDR3 reads CSAGGGQPQHS. Here the CDR3 DNA reads TGCAGTGCCGGGGGGGGGCAGCCCCAGCATTCT.

Comment on this clonotype: Compared with germline, one end of the junction differs, possibly owing to a read error. CDR3 protein: CAISGTGGKTKAFF. CDR3 bases: TGTGCCATCAGTGGGACAGGGGGGAAGACTAAAGCTTTCTTT. The rearrangement links TRBV6-1 to TRBJ1-1; 11 bases are a match to TRBD1. The CDR3 runs 14 residues. Germline CDR1 reads MNHNS; CDR2 reads SASEGT.

This clonotype was counted once. The chain uses TRBV25-1 and TRBJ1-3, with 7 bases matching TRBD1. The germline gives CDR1 MGHDK, CDR2 SYGVNS. The CDR3 consists of 18 residues. V lost 8 bases to trimming and J lost 0 bases; unmatched junction nucleotides: 16. The CDR3: CASSPRVLGQDSGNTIYF. The CDR3 nucleotides read TGTGCCAGCTCACCACGGGTGCTCGGACAGGACTCTGGAAACACCATATATTTT.

This clonotype was detected ten times or more. The chain uses TRBV11-2 and TRBJ1-1; D is unclear. V was trimmed by 5 bases and J by 10 bases, leaving 17 bases between them. Per germline, CDR1 SGHAT and CDR2 FQNNGV. The CDR3 is made up of 13 amino acids. In DNA, the CDR3 is TGTGCCAGCAGCAAAGGGCGAATGTTGACAGCTTTCTTT. Translated, it gives CASSKGRMLTAFF.

The chain combines TRBV7-2 with TRBJ2-5; the D gene is possibly TRBD1 (6 bases). The length of the CDR3 is 15 residues. Germline V gene lookup returns CDR1 SGHTA and CDR2 FQGNSA. Trimming pared 7 bases from V and 1 base from J, leaving 16 bases between. CDR3 sequence (DNA): TGTGCCAGCAAACACGAACAGGGTCTCCAAGAGACCCAGTACTTC. Translation gives CASKHEQGLQETQYF.

About this clonotype itself: This may come from a read error, since a much larger clone is one base off. The J gene is TRBJ2-7, the V gene TRBV19; TRBD1 agrees at 8 bases. The V gene's germline CDR1 is LNHDA and CDR2 SQIVND (reference sequence). Trimming cost V 4 bases and J 1 base; bases outside gene matches: 3. The CDR3 contains 14 residues. This CDR3 is CASSTDRDSYEQYF. CDR3 DNA sequence: TGTGCCAGTAGTACGGACAGGGATTCCTACGAGCAGTACTTC.

The CDR3 nucleotides are TGTGCCAGCAGCTTGCCGGGATCGACAGGGAACACAGATACGCAGTATTTT. Protein: CASSLPGSTGNTDTQYF. The rearrangement links TRBV7-9 to TRBJ2-3; TRBD1 matches 7 bases. Trimming cost V 3 bases and J 2 bases; bases outside gene matches: 11. The CDR3 extends over 17 amino acids. The germline V gene encodes CDR1 SEHNR and CDR2 FQNEAQ (reference sequence).

This clonotype showed up many times. The chain carries TRBV20-1 and TRBJ1-6; tentatively, D is TRBD1 (5 bases). The CDR3 length is 14 residues. Germline-derived CDR1 and CDR2 are DFQATT and SNEGSKA (reference sequence). Trimming left V 7 bases short and J 5 bases short, with 15 bases between. The CDR3 DNA follows: TGCAGTGTTCAGGGACGGCGAGATAATTCACCCCTCCACTTT. Protein sequence: CSVQGRRDNSPLHF.

This clonotype has at least ten counts. The chain is built from TRBV29-1 and TRBJ1-1; D is undetermined. The CDR3 covers 13 residues. CDR1 and CDR2 from the germline V gene are SQVTM and ANQGSEA. V was clipped by 7 bases and J by 0 bases, with 12 bases between them. The CDR3, as DNA: TGCAGCGCCCGACACGGGTTGAACACTGAAGCTTTCTTT. It translates to CSARHGLNTEAFF.

This sequence joins TRBV29-1 and TRBJ1-2, with a tentative D call TRBD1 (6 bases). V lost 5 bases to trimming and J lost 4 bases, with 11 bases between them. This CDR3 comprises 12 residues. Per the germline V gene, CDR1 is SQVTM and CDR2 is ANQGSEA. This chain's CDR3 is CSVSQGFYGYTF. CDR3 coding DNA: TGCAGCGTTAGTCAGGGGTTCTATGGCTACACCTTC.

The rearrangement uses TRBV5-1 and TRBJ2-7; D is uncertain. The CDR3 is 14 amino acids. V was trimmed by 5 bases and J by 0 bases, leaving 12 bases between them. From germline, CDR1 is SGHRS and CDR2 YFSETQ. CDR3: CASRFEAGSYEQYF. Written as DNA, the CDR3 is TGCGCCAGCAGATTCGAGGCTGGCTCCTACGAGCAGTACTTC.

The genes are TRBV7-2 and TRBJ1-6; TRBD1 matches 8 bases. V trimming: 5 bases; J trimming: 0 bases; junction bases outside the gene matches: 15. Germline V gene data show CDR1 as SGHTA and CDR2 as FQGNSA. The CDR3 consists of 20 residues. The CDR3 DNA reads TGTGCCAGCAGCCCACTAGGACAGGGTGGAGGGAGCTCCTATAATTCACCCCTCCACTTT. This translates into CASSPLGQGGGSSYNSPLHF.

About this clonotype: One junction end does not reproduce the germline sequence, and a read error may be involved. This chain uses TRBV11-3 with TRBJ1-1; D gene ambiguous. This CDR3 comprises 13 residues. Germline V gives CDR1 SGHNT, CDR2 YENEEA. The CDR3 reads CAGSLMGYTEAFF. As DNA, the CDR3 is TGTGCCGGCAGCTTAATGGGGTACACTGAAGCTTTCTTT.

This clonotype was seen a handful of times. The chain employs TRBV9 and TRBJ1-5, with 7 bases that match TRBD1. The CDR3 consists of 14 residues. The trim removed 4 bases at V and 4 bases at J, leaving 5 bases unmatched. Germline values: CDR1 SGDLS, CDR2 YYNGEE. CDR3 nucleotides: TGTGCCAGCAGCCAAGGACAGGTAAATCAGCCCCAGCATTTT. Translated, it gives CASSQGQVNQPQHF.

This clonotype came up a few times. The chain has TRBV19 and TRBJ2-2; tentative D call: TRBD2 (6 bases). Germline V lookup: CDR1 LNHDA, CDR2 SQIVND (reference sequence). CDR3 length: 16 amino acids. Trimming stripped 3 bases from V and 3 bases from J, with 14 bases between. The CDR3 is CASSIWRGDYTGELFF. CDR3 in DNA: TGTGCCAGTAGTATTTGGCGCGGGGATTACACCGGGGAGCTGTTTTTT.

This clonotype was seen only once. The chain recombines TRBV5-6 with TRBJ2-3; perhaps TRBD1 as D (5 bases). Trimming removed 0 bases at V and 5 bases at J, with 13 bases between. The CDR3 runs 15 residues. Germline V CDR1 and CDR2: SGHDT, YYEEEE. CDR3 in amino acids: CASSLVAGLGDTQYF. Here the CDR3 DNA reads TGTGCCAGCAGCTTGGTAGCAGGGTTGGGAGATACGCAGTATTTT.

The chain is built from TRBV4-2 and TRBJ1-2; 7 bases agree with TRBD1. This CDR3 is built from 17 residues. V shed 0 bases and J 4 bases; nucleotides not matched to a gene: 11. Looked up from germline, CDR1 is LGHNA and CDR2 is YNFKEQ. CDR3 DNA: TGTGCCAGCAGCCAAGACTTTTCGGGACAGAATTTCTATGGCTACACCTTC. Encoded protein: CASSQDFSGQNFYGYTF.

This clonotype was picked up a small number of times. The chain is built from TRBV4-3 and TRBJ2-7; TRBD1 might be the D (6 bases). Germline assignment: CDR1 LGHNA and CDR2 YSLEER. V shed 0 bases and J shed 0 bases, with 15 bases lying between them. CDR3 length: 17 residues. CDR3 loop: CASSQDHPQGLSYEQYF. The DNA for the CDR3 is TGCGCCAGCAGCCAAGATCATCCGCAGGGGCTCTCCTACGAGCAGTACTTC.

Turning to this clonotype: A much larger clonotype is one base distant, so this may be a read error. The rearrangement joins TRBV24-1 to TRBJ1-1, with D tentatively TRBD1 (6 bases). CDR1 is KGHDR and CDR2 is SFDVKD in the germline V gene. The CDR3 is 14 residues long. The V end was cut by 7 bases, the J end by 3 bases, with 14 bases between. The CDR3 DNA reads as TGTGCCACCAGCGGGGGCCCCGGAGACACTGAAGCTTTCTTT. Amino acid sequence: CATSGGPGDTEAFF.